This T cell receptor (beta chain) originates from a study of molecular identifiers for immune sequencing clone quantification. Overall study: In replicates, the authors split RNA from approximately 20,000 or 100,000 naive CD8 cells five ways and sequenced four. Overall study results and limits: Sharing of a barcode by identical TCR molecules could cause highly expanded clone sizes to be underestimated.

Regarding this clonotype: Its target is not known. Its ends do not fully match the called genes, so a read error is possible.

One entry per CDR3 protein results from TCRdb running MiXCR on the PCR reads. The sample has 300,000 to 400,000 distinct CDR3 sequences; 24% are singletons. CDR3 length: 13 residues. Germline CDR1 and CDR2: MNHEY and SMNVEV (reference sequence). What was sequenced was naive CD8+ T cells from blood, with Jurkat cell RNA spiked in. Subset described: FACS-sorted CD8+CD4-CCR7+CD45RA+ naive T cells. V usage is TRBV27 and J usage is TRBJ2-1; TRBD2 aligns across 8 bases. The sequence derives from a human donor in good health. Some libraries in this study had Jurkat cell RNA spiked in. CDR3 sequence (DNA): TGTGCCAGCAGTCCAGGACTAGCTTTTGAGCAGTTGTTC. Translating gives CASSPGLAFEQLF.